There are many counts of the clone carrying this TCR beta chain. This sample stems from a study of T-cell memory formation after mild COVID-19. Germline assignment: CDR1 DFQATT and CDR2 SNEGSKA (reference sequence). This CDR3 has 13 residues. TCRdb redid the calling of the 5' RACE reads with MiXCR, one entry per CDR3 protein. The repertoire includes 450,000 to 650,000 distinct CDR3 sequences, roughly 22% of them detected once, and 12% sits in the top ten. The sequenced material came from PBMCs or a T cell subset sorted from them (not recorded which). The rearrangement links TRBV20-1 to TRBJ2-5; TRBD1 matches 9 bases. This receptor was obtained from an adult woman who had mild COVID-19 (a few samples of this study predate the infection). Cell type and time point are not known. Here the CDR3 reads CSQGDRALETQYF. In DNA form, the CDR3 reads TGCAGCCAGGGGGACAGGGCATTAGAGACCCAGTACTTC.